Below, 15 T cell receptor beta chains from the same sample are listed, as sequenced in a study of blood T cell repertoires in COVID-19. TCRdb keeps only in-frame clones here, not all; method: immunoSEQ multiplex PCR. The sample gives some 120,000 clones, approximately 85% of which show up once; 3.2% is in the top ten. Specimen: peripheral blood. Receptors were obtained from a woman aged 80 or older with COVID-19, enrolled during active disease.

The V gene is TRBV6-4, the J gene TRBJ2-3; 10 nucleotides match TRBD1. The CDR3 is 15 residues long. Germline CDR1 and CDR2: MRHNA and SNTAGT. V dropped 10 bases and J dropped 4; count of bases not matched to a gene: 11. The CDR3 protein is CATREGTGDPDTQYF. CDR3 sequence (DNA): TGTGCCACCCGAGAGGGGACAGGGGACCCAGATACGCAGTATTTT.

The genes are TRBV28 and TRBJ2-4, with TRBD2 matching 11 bases. With 5 bases clipped from V and 6 bases from J, the junction kept 12 bases outside the gene matches. Germline assignment: CDR1 MDHEN and CDR2 SYDVKM. This CDR3 has 17 residues. CDR3 amino acids: CASSPPLAGGGGNIQYF. DNA for the CDR3: TGTGCCAGCAGTCCCCCCCTAGCGGGAGGCGGTGGAAACATTCAGTACTTC. Variable domain in full (rest from reference TRBV28 and TRBJ2-4): DVKVTQSSRYLVKRTGEKVFLECVQDMDHENMFWYRQDPGLGLRLIYFSYDVKMKEKGDIPEGYSVSREKKERFSLILESASTNQTSMYLCASSPPLAGGGGNIQYFGAGTRLSVL.

V is TRBV18 and J is TRBJ1-2, with D possibly being TRBD1 (6 bases). Germline V gene data show CDR1 as KGHSH and CDR2 as LQKENI. V gave up 0 bases and J gave up 6 bases, with 14 bases separating them. The CDR3 is made up of 15 amino acids. The CDR3 nucleotides are TGTGCCAGCTCACCACCGACGTTTTGGGGGCATGGCTACACCTTC. As protein: CASSPPTFWGHGYTF.

This clone was seen many times. The gene calls are TRBV5-1 and TRBJ1-2; D might be TRBD1 (5 bases). This CDR3 spans 15 amino acids. From germline, CDR1 is SGHRS and CDR2 YFSETQ. The V gene lost 6 bases and the J gene lost 2 bases, with 17 bases spanning the gap. The chain's CDR3 is CASTLQRGNNYGYTF. The CDR3 bases are TGCGCCAGCACCCTACAACGGGGGAACAACTATGGCTACACCTTC. The full variable domain, with the rest looked up from reference TRBV5-1 and TRBJ1-2, is KAGVTQTPRYLIKTRGQQVTLSCSPISGHRSVSWYQQTPGQGLQFLFEYFSETQRNKGNFPGRFSGRQFSNSRSEMNVSTLELGDSALYLCASTLQRGNNYGYTFGSGTRLTVV.

The rearrangement joins TRBV24-1 to TRBJ1-5, with D possibly being TRBD1 (5 bases). CDR1 is KGHDR and CDR2 is SFDVKD in the germline V gene. Deletions cut 5 bases from V and 6 bases from J, with 13 bases between. This CDR3 is 14 amino acids long. The CDR3 coding sequence is TGTGCCACCAGTGGCAGGGTGTCGGGTCAGCCCCAGCATTTT. Encoded protein: CATSGRVSGQPQHF.

The chain employs TRBV20-1 and TRBJ2-3; tentatively, D is TRBD2 (6 bases). V lost 3 bases to trimming and J lost 3 bases, with 13 bases between them. The CDR3 totals 14 residues. Per germline, CDR1 DFQATT and CDR2 SNEGSKA (reference sequence). Here the CDR3 reads CSASSGSGTDTQYF. CDR3 DNA: TGCAGTGCTAGTTCCGGGAGTGGAACAGATACGCAGTATTTT.

This chain joins TRBV6-4 and TRBJ2-3; D is unclear. CDR1 MRHNA and CDR2 SNTAGT come from the germline V gene. The CDR3 has 12 amino acids. The V and J ends lost 5 bases and 3 bases respectively, with 6 bases between them. CDR3 protein: CASSSGTDTQYF. The CDR3 region has the DNA TGTGCCAGCAGTTCCGGGACAGATACGCAGTATTTT.

This chain links TRBV28 with TRBJ2-2; D unclear. V was pared by 7 bases and J by 2 bases, with 5 bases between. This CDR3 region has 12 residues. Per germline, CDR1 MDHEN and CDR2 SYDVKM. CDR3 protein: CASISNTGELFF. The CDR3 coding sequence is TGTGCCAGCATTAGTAACACCGGGGAGCTGTTTTTT.

This chain links TRBV5-1 with TRBJ2-7, with 8 bases lining up with TRBD1. Germline values: CDR1 SGHRS, CDR2 YFSETQ. The J segment lost 6 bases and the V segment lost 4 bases, leaving 12 bases of the junction unmatched. This CDR3 has 15 residues. CDR3 protein: CASSGETGVAAEQYF. The CDR3 coding sequence is TGCGCCAGCAGCGGAGAGACAGGGGTGGCGGCCGAGCAGTACTTC.

This chain links TRBV6-5 with TRBJ2-3, with 8 nucleotides matching TRBD1. Germline-derived CDR1 and CDR2 are MNHEY and SVGAGI. The CDR3 has 15 amino acids. The ends lost 6 bases at V and 0 bases at J; junction bases unmatched: 5. The CDR3, as DNA: TGTGCCAGCAGAAGGACAGGGTATAGCACAGATACGCAGTATTTT. It specifies CASRRTGYSTDTQYF.

The chain employs TRBV5-4 and TRBJ1-2, with 8 bases identical to TRBD1. The CDR3 extends over 12 amino acids. V gave up 4 bases and J gave up 5 bases; unmatched junction bases: 1. Germline loops: CDR1 SGHNT, CDR2 YYREEE (reference sequence). The CDR3 nucleotides read TGTGCCAGCAGCCGGGACAGGTATGGCTACACCTTC. As protein: CASSRDRYGYTF.

The CDR3 sequence is CASSLLAGTDNEQFF. The DNA of the CDR3 is TGTGCCAGCAGTTTATTAGCGGGAACCGACAATGAGCAGTTCTTC. The chain combines TRBV6-5 with TRBJ2-1, with 8 positions matching TRBD2. With V trimmed by 4 bases and J by 5 bases, 7 bases remained unmatched. The CDR3 contains 15 residues. Per germline, CDR1 MNHEY and CDR2 SVGAGI.

This chain links TRBV4-1 with TRBJ2-7; D not resolved. Looked up from germline, CDR1 is MGHRA and CDR2 is YSYEKL. V was shortened by 0 bases and J by 0 bases, with 3 bases between the two germline ends. This CDR3 region has 13 residues. This chain's CDR3 is CASSQDNSYEQYF. The CDR3, as DNA: TGCGCCAGCAGCCAAGACAACTCCTACGAGCAGTACTTC.

This chain links TRBV27 with TRBJ2-5, with 10 bases matching TRBD2. This CDR3 has 15 residues. V lost 6 bases to trimming and J lost 6 bases; unmatched junction nucleotides: 10. From germline, CDR1 is MNHEY and CDR2 SMNVEV (reference sequence). The CDR3 DNA reads as TGTGCCAGCAGCCGCACTAGCGGGGTTCTGCAGACCCAGTACTTC. Protein product: CASSRTSGVLQTQYF.

The chain joins TRBV27 to TRBJ2-1; 8 nucleotides align to TRBD2. With 6 bases clipped from V and 8 bases from J, the junction kept 9 bases outside the gene matches. CDR1 and CDR2 (germline): MNHEY, SMNVEV (reference sequence). This CDR3 spans 14 amino acids. The CDR3 DNA follows: TGTGCCAGCAGCCTGGCGGGAGGTTGGTATGAGCAGTTCTTC. Translating gives CASSLAGGWYEQFF.